Shown below are 17 T cell receptor beta chains from a single sample sequenced in a study of cytomegalovirus exposure and HLA in healthy donors. 13 Jbeta primers and 60 Vbeta primers were used for the PCR. Here immunoSEQ multiplex PCR was the method, and the copy in TCRdb shows in-frame clones only, minus some. Of roughly 160,000 clones in the sample, over 75% were seen once. The specimen sequenced was PBMCs. The origin of the receptors is a woman aged 50 to 60 in good health and CMV-seropositive.

Concerning this clone: A much larger clone lies a single base off, so this may be a read error. CDR3 sequence: CASSLGQSNQPQHF. The CDR3 DNA sequence: TGTGCCAGCAGTTTAGGACAGAGCAATCAGCCCCAGCATTTT. The V call is TRBV27, the J call TRBJ1-5; D may be TRBD1 (6 bases). V lost 2 bases to trimming and J lost 1 base, with 6 bases between them. Per germline, CDR1 MNHEY and CDR2 SMNVEV (reference sequence). The CDR3 loop spans 14 amino acids.

The sample holds a few counts of this clone. The chain combines TRBV19 with TRBJ2-4; weak D call: TRBD2 (6 bases). Between the trimmed V and J ends, which lost 3 bases and 7 bases, there was a span of 19 bases. Germline V CDR1 and CDR2: LNHDA, SQIVND (reference sequence). This CDR3 region has 16 residues. The CDR3 loop reads CASSIGGTGFGNIQYF. In DNA, the CDR3 is TGTGCCAGTAGTATCGGGGGAACGGGATTTGGGAACATTCAGTACTTC. The full variable domain, with the rest looked up from reference TRBV19 and TRBJ2-4, is DGGITQSPKYLFRKEGQNVTLSCEQNLNHDAMYWYRQDPGQGLRLIYYSQIVNDFQKGDIAEGYSVSREKKESFPLTVTSAQKNPTAFYLCASSIGGTGFGNIQYFGAGTRLSVL.

The rearrangement joins TRBV7-2 to TRBJ2-1; D is ambiguous. The CDR3 has 11 amino acids. The V end lost 5 bases, the J end lost 8 bases, and 7 bases lay between the germline ends. CDR1 SGHTA and CDR2 FQGNSA come from the germline V gene. CDR3 region: CASSPLHEQFF. The CDR3 DNA follows: TGTGCCAGCAGCCCCCTCCATGAGCAGTTCTTC.

This clone was counted once. The V and J genes are TRBV6-6 and TRBJ2-5; 9 nucleotides match TRBD1. V lost 4 bases, J lost 3 bases, and 0 bases stayed unmatched. This CDR3 is built from 13 residues. Germline V gene lookup returns CDR1 MNHNY and CDR2 SVGAGI (reference sequence). The CDR3, as DNA: TGTGCCAGCAGTTGGACAGGGGAAGAGACCCAGTACTTC. The encoded protein is CASSWTGEETQYF.

For the CDR3, the DNA is TGTGCCAGCAGCTTGAGGAGCGGGAGCTATAATGAGCAGTTCTTC. Protein: CASSLRSGSYNEQFF. This chain links TRBV5-6 with TRBJ2-1, with 8 bases identical to TRBD2. The germline CDR1 and CDR2 sequences are SGHDT and YYEEEE. Germline trimming cut 1 base from V and 7 bases from J; bases unmatched to any gene: 7. The length of the CDR3 is 15 residues. The variable domain in full, completed from reference TRBV5-6 and TRBJ2-1, reads DAGVTQSPTHLIKTRGQQVTLRCSPKSGHDTVSWYQQALGQGPQFIFQYYEEEERQRGNFPDRFSGHQFPNYSSELNVNALLLGDSALYLCASSLRSGSYNEQFFGPGTRLTVL.

The rearrangement joins TRBV7-3 to TRBJ1-1; TRBD1 is a possible D gene (6 bases). The ends were cut back, 5 bases at V and 1 base at J, with 8 bases in the middle. Germline CDR1 SGHTA, CDR2 FQGTGA. The CDR3 has 13 amino acids. This CDR3 is CASSDRSNTEAFF. The DNA of the CDR3 is TGTGCCAGCAGCGACAGGTCGAACACTGAAGCTTTCTTT.

This clone was seen a single time. V usage is TRBV5-4 and J usage is TRBJ2-7; the D is unclear. Trimming left V 0 bases short and J 3 bases short, with 7 bases between. This CDR3 contains 13 residues. Germline CDR1 SGHNT, CDR2 YYREEE (reference sequence). Here the CDR3 reads CASSLGPDYEQYF. CDR3 sequence (DNA): TGTGCCAGCAGCTTGGGGCCCGACTACGAGCAGTACTTC.

In its sample, this clone was seen once. This rearrangement joins TRBV7-6 to TRBJ2-1; 9 bases are a match to TRBD2. The ends lost 5 bases at V and 3 bases at J; junction bases unmatched: 8. Germline CDR1 reads SGHVS; CDR2 reads FNYEAQ. The CDR3 has 16 amino acids. CDR3 region: CASSPGGAGGYNEQFF. CDR3 coding DNA: TGTGCCAGCAGCCCCGGAGGAGCGGGAGGCTACAATGAGCAGTTCTTC.

This chain connects TRBV7-2 to TRBJ1-1; 8 bases match TRBD1. The length of the CDR3 is 16 residues. J lost 2 bases, V lost 2 bases, and 7 bases had no gene match. Germline V lookup: CDR1 SGHTA, CDR2 FQGNSA. The CDR3 region has the DNA TGTGCCAGCAGCTTATCGCCGGACAGGGAAAACACTGAAGCTTTCTTT. This translates into CASSLSPDRENTEAFF.

The J gene is TRBJ1-2, the V gene TRBV28; 8 positions agree with TRBD1. Germline V gene lookup returns CDR1 MDHEN and CDR2 SYDVKM. With 6 bases clipped from V and 7 bases from J, the junction kept 10 bases outside the gene matches. This CDR3 region has 14 residues. The CDR3 sequence is CASSRPGQERGYTF. The CDR3 coding sequence is TGTGCCAGCAGCCGCCCGGGACAGGAGCGTGGCTACACCTTC.

The V and J genes are TRBV7-9 and TRBJ2-7; D not certain. CDR3 size: 14 residues. Germline V gives CDR1 SEHNR, CDR2 FQNEAQ (reference sequence). Trimming cost V 5 bases and J 3 bases, with 14 bases left between them. The DNA of the CDR3 is TGTGCCAGCAGCCCCGCGGCAGAATACTACGAGCAGTACTTC. This translates into CASSPAAEYYEQYF.

This clone was found once. A read error may produce the germline difference seen at one junction end. V gene TRBV15 combines with J gene TRBJ1-5; TRBD1 matches 9 bases. Germline V gives CDR1 LNHNV, CDR2 YYDKDF (reference sequence). The CDR3 consists of 16 residues. The CDR3 is CATSRDLDRGNRPQHF. CDR3 coding DNA: TGTGCCACCAGCAGAGATTTGGACAGGGGCAATCGGCCCCAGCATTTT.

With regard to this clone: The junction does not match germline at one end; this may be a read error. CDR3 protein: CARRRGGGSSYNEQFF. The CDR3 nucleotides are TGTGCCCGCAGGCGGGGGGGCGGGAGCTCCTACAATGAGCAGTTCTTC. The chain combines TRBV27 with TRBJ2-1; 9 nucleotides align to TRBD2. The CDR3 runs 16 residues. Germline V CDR1 and CDR2: MNHEY, SMNVEV (reference sequence).

The J gene is TRBJ2-7, the V gene TRBV7-3, with 7 bases identical to TRBD2. This CDR3 contains 15 residues. The V gene's germline CDR1 is SGHTA and CDR2 FQGTGA. V dropped 5 bases and J dropped 0; count of bases not matched to a gene: 7. The CDR3 bases are TGTGCCAGCAGCCGCGGGAGCGGTCTCTCCTACGAGCAGTACTTC. Translating gives CASSRGSGLSYEQYF.

The V and J genes are TRBV18 and TRBJ1-1; tentative D call: TRBD1 (6 bases). The CDR3 contains 18 residues. Deletions cut 2 bases from V and 0 bases from J, with 19 bases between. CDR1 KGHSH and CDR2 LQKENI come from the germline V gene. The DNA for the CDR3 is TGTGCCAGCTCACCATTTATGTATGCAGGGGACATGAACACTGAAGCTTTCTTT. Translated, it gives CASSPFMYAGDMNTEAFF.

The J gene is TRBJ2-6, the V gene TRBV7-2; 11 bases align to TRBD2. Germline lookup yields CDR1 SGHTA and CDR2 FQGNSA. After removal of 3 bases from V and 4 bases from J, the junction contained 8 bases not matched to a gene. This CDR3 comprises 18 residues. CDR3 sequence reads: CASSLRLAGGLGANVLTF. The CDR3 DNA sequence: TGTGCCAGCAGCTTGAGGCTAGCGGGGGGTTTAGGGGCCAACGTCCTGACTTTC.

The chain joins TRBV9 to TRBJ1-1; no reliable D call. CDR3 length: 16 residues. Trimming took off 0 bases at V and 1 base at J, with 13 bases between the two ends. CDR1 SGDLS and CDR2 YYNGEE come from the germline V gene. The CDR3 nucleotides read TGTGCCAGCAGCGTAGAAGCCCACGGGGAGAACACTGAAGCTTTCTTT. Encoded protein: CASSVEAHGENTEAFF.